The clone carrying this T cell receptor (beta chain) was recorded a few times. Its antigen is as yet unknown. The source of the sample is a study of blood T cells in healthy people across ages. Findings and limits, study-wide: While age rose, TCR beta diversity per million T cells dropped in a roughly linear way.

The second PCR ran about 6 to 12 cycles with a sample-barcoded 5' primer and J-beta primers. Samples each returned at least 3 million CDR3-containing paired-end reads. TCRdb itself ran the 5' RACE reads through MiXCR, one entry per CDR3 protein. Altogether more than 900,000 distinct CDR3 sequences are present, roughly 28% being singletons, with the ten largest covering 10%. Each sample used at least 7 million PBMCs. At least 5.5 micrograms of total RNA were extracted per sample. The same specimen was also included in a second study, on T cells of mothers and their children.

The TCR sequence derives from a woman aged 40 to 50 in good health. The source material was blood.

CDR3 residues: CSASPGTGYEETQYF. In DNA form, the CDR3 reads TGCAGTGCTTCCCCTGGGACGGGGTACGAGGAGACCCAGTACTTC. The chain joins TRBV20-1 to TRBJ2-5; D could derive from TRBD1 or TRBD2 (5 bases each). The ends were cut back, 5 bases at V and 5 bases at J, with 21 bases in the middle. CDR1 is DFQATT and CDR2 is SNEGSKA in the germline V gene (reference sequence). The CDR3 consists of 15 residues.